Listed here are 5 T cell receptor beta chains from one sample, sequenced in a study of T cell changes during pregnancy in multiple sclerosis. Libraries were prepared by immunoSEQ multiplex PCR; TCRdb keeps only in-frame clonotypes and omits some of them. The sample consists of some 28,000 clones, about 92% of them appearing once. The material sequenced was CD4+ T cells from peripheral blood mononuclear cells, taken after pregnancy. The origin of the receptors is a female donor with multiple sclerosis, enrolled in a pregnancy study.

V is TRBV10-3 and J is TRBJ2-1; unclear D gene. V was pared by 10 bases and J by 8 bases, with 9 bases between. This CDR3 is 10 amino acids long. From germline, CDR1 is ENHRY and CDR2 SYGVKD. The CDR3 loop reads CATGFDEQFF. CDR3 bases: TGTGCCACCGGTTTCGATGAGCAGTTCTTC.

The chain links TRBV5-1 to TRBJ2-5; TRBD1 might be the D (6 bases). Trimming removed 8 bases from V and 0 bases from J, with 11 bases in between. Germline V gene lookup returns CDR1 SGHRS and CDR2 YFSETQ. The CDR3 spans 13 residues. In nucleotides, the CDR3 is TGCGCCAGTAATCGGGACAACCAAGAGACCCAGTACTTC. Translating it yields CASNRDNQETQYF.

V and J are TRBV11-2 and TRBJ2-1; 10 bases agree with TRBD1. CDR1 and CDR2 from the germline V gene are SGHAT and FQNNGV. Trimming at V came to 5 bases and at J to 8 bases, leaving 18 bases not matched to a gene. The CDR3 is 18 amino acids. The CDR3: CASSPVNRDRGVRYEQFF. Here the CDR3 DNA reads TGTGCCAGCAGCCCTGTTAACCGGGACAGGGGAGTCCGGTATGAGCAGTTCTTC. Full variable domain (remainder filled in from reference TRBV11-2 and TRBJ2-1): EAGVAQSPRYKIIEKRQSVAFWCNPISGHATLYWYQQILGQGPKLLIQFQNNGVVDDSQLPKDRFSAERLKGVDSTLKIQPAKLEDSAVYLCASSPVNRDRGVRYEQFFGPGTRLTVL.

The chain carries TRBV18 and TRBJ2-3; 8 positions agree with TRBD2. From germline, CDR1 is KGHSH and CDR2 LQKENI. The CDR3 runs to 16 residues. V lost 6 bases to trimming and J lost 4 bases; unmatched junction nucleotides: 12. Written as DNA, the CDR3 is TGTGCCAGCTCCCCCTTTGGCGGGGGGCGGTCAGATACGCAGTATTTT. It specifies CASSPFGGGRSDTQYF.

The V and J genes are TRBV7-2 and TRBJ1-2; D gene ambiguous. CDR1 and CDR2 (germline): SGHTA, FQGNSA. CDR3 length: 14 residues. The ends were cut back, 8 bases at V and 1 base at J, with 14 bases in the middle. CDR3 protein: CASVNAAGNYGYTF. Here the CDR3 DNA reads TGTGCCAGCGTCAACGCGGCGGGTAACTATGGCTACACCTTC.